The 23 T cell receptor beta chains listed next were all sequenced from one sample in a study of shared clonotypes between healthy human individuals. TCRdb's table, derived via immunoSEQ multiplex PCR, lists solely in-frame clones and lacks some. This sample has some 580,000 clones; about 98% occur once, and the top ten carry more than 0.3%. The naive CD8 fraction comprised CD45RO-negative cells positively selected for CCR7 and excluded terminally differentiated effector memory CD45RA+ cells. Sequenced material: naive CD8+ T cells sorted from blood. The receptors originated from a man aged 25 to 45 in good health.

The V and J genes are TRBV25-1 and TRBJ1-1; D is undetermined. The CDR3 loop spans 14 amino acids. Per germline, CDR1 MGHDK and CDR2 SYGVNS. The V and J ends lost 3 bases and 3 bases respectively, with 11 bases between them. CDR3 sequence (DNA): TGTGCCAGCAGTGATCCGGGGATGCACACTGAAGCTTTCTTT. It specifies CASSDPGMHTEAFF.

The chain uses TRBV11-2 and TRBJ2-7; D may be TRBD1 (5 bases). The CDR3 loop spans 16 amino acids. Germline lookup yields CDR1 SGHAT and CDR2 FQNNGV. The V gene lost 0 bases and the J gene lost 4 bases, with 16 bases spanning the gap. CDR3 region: CASSLDLQGFGYEQYF. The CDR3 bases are TGTGCCAGCAGCTTAGATCTCCAGGGTTTTGGGTACGAGCAGTACTTC. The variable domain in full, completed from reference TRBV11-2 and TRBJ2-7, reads EAGVAQSPRYKIIEKRQSVAFWCNPISGHATLYWYQQILGQGPKLLIQFQNNGVVDDSQLPKDRFSAERLKGVDSTLKIQPAKLEDSAVYLCASSLDLQGFGYEQYFGPGTRLTVT.

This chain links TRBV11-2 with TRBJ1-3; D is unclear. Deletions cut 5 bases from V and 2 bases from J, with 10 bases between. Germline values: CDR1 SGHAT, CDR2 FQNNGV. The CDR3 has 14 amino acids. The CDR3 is CASSLRGPGNTIYF. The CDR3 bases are TGTGCCAGCAGCCTACGCGGACCTGGAAACACCATATATTTT.

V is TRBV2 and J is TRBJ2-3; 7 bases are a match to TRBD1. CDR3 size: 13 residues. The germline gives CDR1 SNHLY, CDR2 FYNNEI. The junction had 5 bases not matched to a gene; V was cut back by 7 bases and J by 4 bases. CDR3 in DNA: TGTGCCAGCATACGGACAGGCCCAGATACGCAGTATTTT. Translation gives CASIRTGPDTQYF.

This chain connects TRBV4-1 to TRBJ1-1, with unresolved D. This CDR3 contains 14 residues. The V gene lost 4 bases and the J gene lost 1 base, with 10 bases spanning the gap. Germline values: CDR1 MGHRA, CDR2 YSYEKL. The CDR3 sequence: CASSLLTWNTEAFF. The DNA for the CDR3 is TGCGCCAGCAGCCTCCTAACCTGGAACACTGAAGCTTTCTTT.

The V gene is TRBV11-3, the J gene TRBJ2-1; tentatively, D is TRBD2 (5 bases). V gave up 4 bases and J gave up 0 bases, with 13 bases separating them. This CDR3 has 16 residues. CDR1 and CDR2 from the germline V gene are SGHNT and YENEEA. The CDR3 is CASSSTPGGSYNEQFF. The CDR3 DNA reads TGTGCCAGCAGCTCGACCCCAGGAGGCTCCTACAATGAGCAGTTCTTC.

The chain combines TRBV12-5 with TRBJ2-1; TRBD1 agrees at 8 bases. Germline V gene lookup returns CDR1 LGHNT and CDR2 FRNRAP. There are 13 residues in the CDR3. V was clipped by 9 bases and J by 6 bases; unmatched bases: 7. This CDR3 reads CASSRDRRNEQFF. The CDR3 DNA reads TGTGCTAGCTCCCGGGACAGGCGCAATGAGCAGTTCTTC.

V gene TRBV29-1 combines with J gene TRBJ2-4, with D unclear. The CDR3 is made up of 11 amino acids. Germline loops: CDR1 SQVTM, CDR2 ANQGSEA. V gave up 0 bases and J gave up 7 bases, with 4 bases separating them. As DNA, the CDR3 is TGCAGCGTTGAAGATACGAACATTCAGTACTTC. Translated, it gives CSVEDTNIQYF.

The CDR3 DNA follows: TGTGCCAGCAGTTACTCCGTCAGTAGCACAGATACGCAGTATTTT. This sequence encodes CASSYSVSSTDTQYF. This chain joins TRBV6-6 and TRBJ2-3; D is unresolved. CDR3 length equals 15 residues. Trimming pared 0 bases from V and 0 bases from J, leaving 7 bases between. CDR1 is MNHNY, CDR2 SVGAGI, per germline (reference sequence).

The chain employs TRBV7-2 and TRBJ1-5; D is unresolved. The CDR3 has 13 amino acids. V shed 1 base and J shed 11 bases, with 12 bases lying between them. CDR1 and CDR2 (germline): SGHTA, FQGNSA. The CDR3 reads CASSLGPSRTQHF. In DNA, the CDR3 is TGTGCCAGCAGCTTAGGACCCAGCAGGACCCAGCATTTT.

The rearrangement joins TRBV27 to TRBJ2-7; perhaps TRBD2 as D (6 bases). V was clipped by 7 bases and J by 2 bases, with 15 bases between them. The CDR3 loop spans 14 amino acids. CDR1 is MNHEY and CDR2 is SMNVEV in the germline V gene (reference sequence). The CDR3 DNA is TGTGCCAGCACATCCGGGGGACCGACCTACGAGCAGTACTTC. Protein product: CASTSGGPTYEQYF.

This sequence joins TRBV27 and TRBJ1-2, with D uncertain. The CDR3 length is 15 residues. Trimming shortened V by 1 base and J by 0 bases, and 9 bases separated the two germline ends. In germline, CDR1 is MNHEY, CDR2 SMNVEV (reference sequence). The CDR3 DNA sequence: TGTGCCAGCAGTTTATTTATGGGGACTAACTATGGCTACACCTTC. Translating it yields CASSLFMGTNYGYTF.

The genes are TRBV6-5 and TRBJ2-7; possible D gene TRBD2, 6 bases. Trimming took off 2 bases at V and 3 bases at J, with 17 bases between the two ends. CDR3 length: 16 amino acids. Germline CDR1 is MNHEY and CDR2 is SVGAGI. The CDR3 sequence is CASSYSPVGGNYEQYF. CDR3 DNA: TGTGCCAGCAGTTACAGTCCGGTTGGGGGGAACTACGAGCAGTACTTC.

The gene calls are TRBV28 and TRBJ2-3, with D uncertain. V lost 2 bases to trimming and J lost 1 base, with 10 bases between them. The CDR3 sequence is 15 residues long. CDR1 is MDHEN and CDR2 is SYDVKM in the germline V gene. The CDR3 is CASSLVPQGTDTQYF. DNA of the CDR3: TGTGCCAGCAGTTTAGTTCCCCAGGGCACAGATACGCAGTATTTT.

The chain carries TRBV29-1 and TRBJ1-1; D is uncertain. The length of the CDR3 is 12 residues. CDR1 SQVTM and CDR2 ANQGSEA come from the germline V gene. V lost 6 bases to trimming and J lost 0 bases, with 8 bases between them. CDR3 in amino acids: CSVRPMNTEAFF. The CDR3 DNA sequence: TGCAGCGTGAGACCCATGAACACTGAAGCTTTCTTT.

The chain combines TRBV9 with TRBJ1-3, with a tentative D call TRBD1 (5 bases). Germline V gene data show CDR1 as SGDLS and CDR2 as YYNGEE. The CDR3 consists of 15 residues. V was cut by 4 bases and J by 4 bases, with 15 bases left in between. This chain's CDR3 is CASSLSKGSGNTIYF. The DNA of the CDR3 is TGTGCCAGCAGCTTATCCAAGGGGTCAGGAAACACCATATATTTT.

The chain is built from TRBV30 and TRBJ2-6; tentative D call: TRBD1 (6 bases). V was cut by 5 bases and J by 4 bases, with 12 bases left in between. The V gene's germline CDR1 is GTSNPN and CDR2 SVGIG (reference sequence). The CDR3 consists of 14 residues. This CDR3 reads CAWAQGTGANVLTF. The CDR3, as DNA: TGTGCCTGGGCCCAGGGGACGGGGGCCAACGTCCTGACTTTC.

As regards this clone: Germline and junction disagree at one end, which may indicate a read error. The chain's CDR3 is CASRLLAGGHNEQFF. The CDR3 nucleotides read TGTGCCAGCAGATTATTAGCGGGAGGGCACAATGAGCAGTTCTTC. V is TRBV27 and J is TRBJ2-1, with 11 bases aligning to TRBD2. The CDR3 is made up of 15 amino acids. CDR1 is MNHEY and CDR2 is SMNVEV in the germline V gene (reference sequence).

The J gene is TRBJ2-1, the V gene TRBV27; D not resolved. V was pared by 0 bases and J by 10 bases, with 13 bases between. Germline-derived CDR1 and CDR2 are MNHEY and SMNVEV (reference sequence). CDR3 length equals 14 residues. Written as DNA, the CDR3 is TGTGCCAGCAGTTTATCCCGGGCCGGCGAAGAGCAGTTCTTC. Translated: CASSLSRAGEEQFF.

The CDR3: CASGRGQSNQPQHF. CDR3 bases: TGTGCCAGCGGACGGGGACAAAGTAATCAGCCCCAGCATTTT. The rearrangement joins TRBV27 to TRBJ1-5; the D gene is possibly TRBD1 (6 bases). The germline V gene encodes CDR1 MNHEY and CDR2 SMNVEV (reference sequence). The CDR3 covers 14 residues. The germline V and J ends were trimmed by 8 bases and 4 bases, with 15 bases remaining between them.

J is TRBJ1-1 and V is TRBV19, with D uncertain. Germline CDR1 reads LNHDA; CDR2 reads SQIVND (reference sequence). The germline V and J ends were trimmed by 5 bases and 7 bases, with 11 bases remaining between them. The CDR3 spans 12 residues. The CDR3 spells CASSLFWHEAFF. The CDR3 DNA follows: TGTGCCAGTAGTCTCTTTTGGCATGAAGCTTTCTTT.

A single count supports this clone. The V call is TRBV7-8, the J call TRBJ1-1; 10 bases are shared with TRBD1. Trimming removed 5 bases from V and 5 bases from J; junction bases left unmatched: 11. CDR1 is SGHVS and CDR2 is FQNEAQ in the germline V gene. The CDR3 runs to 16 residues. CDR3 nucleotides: TGTGCCAGCAGCCCCCCGACAGGGGGCCTTATTACTGAAGCTTTCTTT. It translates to CASSPPTGGLITEAFF.

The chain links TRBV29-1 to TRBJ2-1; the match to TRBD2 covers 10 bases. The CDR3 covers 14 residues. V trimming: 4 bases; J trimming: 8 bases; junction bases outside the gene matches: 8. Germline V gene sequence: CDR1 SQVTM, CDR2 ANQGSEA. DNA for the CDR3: TGCAGCGTTGGGAGCGGGAGGGTTAGTGATGAGCAGTTCTTC. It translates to CSVGSGRVSDEQFF.